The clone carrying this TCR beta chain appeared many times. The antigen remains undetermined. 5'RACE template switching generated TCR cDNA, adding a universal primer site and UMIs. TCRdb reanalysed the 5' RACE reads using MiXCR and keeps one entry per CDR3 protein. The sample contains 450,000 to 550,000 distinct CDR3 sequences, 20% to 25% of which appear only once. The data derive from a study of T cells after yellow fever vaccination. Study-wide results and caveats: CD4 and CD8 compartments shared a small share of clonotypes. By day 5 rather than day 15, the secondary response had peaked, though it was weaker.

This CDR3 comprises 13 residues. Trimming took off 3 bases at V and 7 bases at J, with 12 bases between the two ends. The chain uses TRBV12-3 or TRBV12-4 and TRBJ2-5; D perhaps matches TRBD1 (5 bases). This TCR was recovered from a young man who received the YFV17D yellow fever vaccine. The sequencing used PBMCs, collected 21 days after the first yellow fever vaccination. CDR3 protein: CASSLGLKGTQYF. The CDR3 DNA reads TGTGCCAGCAGTTTGGGGCTGAAGGGGACCCAGTACTTC.